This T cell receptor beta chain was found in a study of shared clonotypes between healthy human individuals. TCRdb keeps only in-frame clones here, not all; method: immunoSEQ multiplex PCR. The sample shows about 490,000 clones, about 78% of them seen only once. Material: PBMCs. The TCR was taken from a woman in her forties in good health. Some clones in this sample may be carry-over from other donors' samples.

Written as DNA, the CDR3 is TGTGCCAGCAGTCCAATGACAGGGGGCTCGGGTCAGCCCCAGCATTTT. The encoded protein is CASSPMTGGSGQPQHF. This chain uses TRBV27 with TRBJ1-5; TRBD1 matches at 10 bases. The germline V gene encodes CDR1 MNHEY and CDR2 SMNVEV (reference sequence). The V segment lost 5 bases and the J segment 6 bases; nucleotides outside the gene matches: 10. The CDR3 is made up of 16 amino acids.